This T cell receptor beta chain stems from a study of identical twins. Regarding the study as a whole: Models underestimated out-of-frame TCR alpha sharing in monozygotic twins.

This CDR3 comprises 16 residues. The germline V gene encodes CDR1 SQVTM and CDR2 ANQGSEA. TCRdb reanalysed the 5' RACE reads using MiXCR and keeps one entry per CDR3 protein. The sample shows some 1,600,000 distinct CDR3 sequences, under 35% of them seen only once. Details on this clonotype: Its target is unknown. The junction departs from germline at one end; a sequencing error may be responsible.

The sample comprised cord blood. This chain joins TRBV29-1 and TRBJ1-2; maybe TRBD1 (5 bases). This TCR was recovered from a newborn girl in good health. CDR3 residues: CSVDHLPAAGNYDYTF. DNA of the CDR3: TGCAGCGTCGACCACCTCCCTGCGGCAGGGAACTATGACTACACCTTC.